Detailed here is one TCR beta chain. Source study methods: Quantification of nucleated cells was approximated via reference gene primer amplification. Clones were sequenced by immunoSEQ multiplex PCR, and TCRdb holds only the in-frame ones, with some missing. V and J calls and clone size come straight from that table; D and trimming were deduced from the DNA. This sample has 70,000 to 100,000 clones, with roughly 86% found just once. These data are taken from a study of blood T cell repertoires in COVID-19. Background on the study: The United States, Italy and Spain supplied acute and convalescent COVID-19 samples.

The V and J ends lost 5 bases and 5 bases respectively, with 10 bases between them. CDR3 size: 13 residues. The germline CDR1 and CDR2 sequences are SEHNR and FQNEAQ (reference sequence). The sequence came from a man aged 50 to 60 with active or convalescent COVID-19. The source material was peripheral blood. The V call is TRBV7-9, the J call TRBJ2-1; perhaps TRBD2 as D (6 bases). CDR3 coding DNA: TGTGCCAGCAGCCCCGGAGGGGACAATGAGCAGTTCTTC. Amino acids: CASSPGGDNEQFF.